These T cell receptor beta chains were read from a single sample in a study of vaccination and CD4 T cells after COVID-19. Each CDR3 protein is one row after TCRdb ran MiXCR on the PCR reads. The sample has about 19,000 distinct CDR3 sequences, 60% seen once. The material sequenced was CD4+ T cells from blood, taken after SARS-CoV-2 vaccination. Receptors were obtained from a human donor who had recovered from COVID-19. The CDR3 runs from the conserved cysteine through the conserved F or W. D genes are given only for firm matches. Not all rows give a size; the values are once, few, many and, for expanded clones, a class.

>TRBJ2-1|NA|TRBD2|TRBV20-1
CSARDRGSGRAFPYNEQFF
TGCAGTGCTAGAGATCGAGGTAGCGGGAGGGCCTTCCCATACAATGAGCAGTTCTTC
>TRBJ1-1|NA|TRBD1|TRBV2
CASNQGGVGGDTEAFF
TGTGCCAGCAACCAGGGGGGGGTAGGGGGTGACACTGAAGCTTTCTTT
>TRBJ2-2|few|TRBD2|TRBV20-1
CSASLAGMAGELFF
TGCAGTGCTAGTCTAGCGGGAATGGCCGGGGAGCTGTTTTTT
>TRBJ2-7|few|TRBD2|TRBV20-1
CSASIPAGGREQYF
TGCAGTGCTAGCATACCAGCGGGAGGGAGGGAGCAGTACTTC
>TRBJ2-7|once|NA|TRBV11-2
CASSLVQVRDEQYF
TGTGCCAGCAGCTTAGTCCAGGTTCGGGACGAGCAGTACTTC
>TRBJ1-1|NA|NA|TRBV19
CASIPAGVRTEAFF
TGTGCCAGTATTCCCGCGGGGGTTCGCACTGAAGCTTTCTTT
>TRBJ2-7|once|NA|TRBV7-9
CASSLAPGAYEQYF
TGTGCCAGCAGCTTAGCTCCAGGAGCCTACGAGCAGTACTTC
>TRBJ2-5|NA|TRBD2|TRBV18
CASSPPGTSVGVETQYF
TGTGCCAGCTCACCCCCCGGGACTAGCGTTGGGGTAGAGACCCAGTACTTC
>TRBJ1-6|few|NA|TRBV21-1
CASSKGGWRYTLHF
TGTGCCAGCAGCAAAGGGGGTTGGCGGTACACCCTCCACTTT
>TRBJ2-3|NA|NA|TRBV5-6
CASALEKGGTDTQYF
TGTGCCAGCGCCCTTGAGAAGGGGGGCACAGATACGCAGTATTTT
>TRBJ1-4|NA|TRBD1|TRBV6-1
CASSEALGGQGGEKLFF
TGTGCCAGCAGTGAAGCGCTAGGGGGACAGGGAGGAGAAAAACTGTTTTTT
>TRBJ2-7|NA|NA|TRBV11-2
CASSLSGPTPYEQYF
TGTGCCAGCAGCTTATCGGGACCCACGCCCTACGAGCAGTACTTC
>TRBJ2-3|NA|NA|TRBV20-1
CSARDSAGSTDTQYF
TGCAGTGCTAGAGATTCTGCGGGGAGCACAGATACGCAGTATTTT
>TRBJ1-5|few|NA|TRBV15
CATSFTGLSNQPQHF
TGTGCCACCAGCTTCACCGGGCTTAGCAATCAGCCCCAGCATTTT
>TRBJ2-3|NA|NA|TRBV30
CAWESSPASTDTQYF
TGTGCCTGGGAGAGTTCCCCAGCTAGCACAGATACGCAGTATTTT
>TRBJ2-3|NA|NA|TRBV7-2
CASSLSGLGTDTQYF
TGTGCCAGCAGCTTATCGGGATTGGGCACAGATACGCAGTATTTT
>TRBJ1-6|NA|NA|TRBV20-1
CSASITTRNSPLHF
TGCAGTGCTAGCATAACAACACGGAATTCACCCCTCCACTTT
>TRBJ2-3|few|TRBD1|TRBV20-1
CSAENWGDRVSDTQYF
TGCAGTGCCGAAAATTGGGGGGACAGGGTCTCAGATACGCAGTATTTT
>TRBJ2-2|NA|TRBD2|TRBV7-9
CASTDYPAGGAGELFF
TGTGCCAGCACCGACTACCCAGCGGGAGGCGCCGGGGAGCTGTTTTTT
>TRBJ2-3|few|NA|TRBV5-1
CASSRSTDTQYF
TGCGCCAGCAGCCGTAGCACAGATACGCAGTATTTT
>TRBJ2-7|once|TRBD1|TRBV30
CAWETGVDEQYF
TGTGCCTGGGAGACAGGGGTCGACGAGCAGTACTTC
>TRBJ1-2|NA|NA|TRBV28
CASSTPTGGYTF
TGTGCCAGCAGTACGCCTACGGGCGGCTACACCTTC
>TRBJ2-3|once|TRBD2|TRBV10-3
CAISDSGGADTQYF
TGTGCCATCAGTGATTCGGGGGGTGCAGATACGCAGTATTTT
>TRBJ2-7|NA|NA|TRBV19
CASSTQSRGSYEQYF
TGTGCCAGTAGTACCCAATCCAGAGGATCCTACGAGCAGTACTTC
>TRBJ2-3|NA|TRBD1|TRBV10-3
CAITSGQGTDTQYF
TGTGCCATCACCTCGGGACAGGGGACAGATACGCAGTATTTT
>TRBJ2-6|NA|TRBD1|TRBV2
CASTLDRVGSGANVLTF
TGTGCCAGCACTCTGGACAGGGTGGGCTCTGGGGCCAACGTCCTGACTTTC
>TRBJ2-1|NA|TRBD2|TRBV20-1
CSASGLAGVDEQFF
TGCAGTGCTTCTGGACTAGCGGGAGTCGATGAGCAGTTCTTC
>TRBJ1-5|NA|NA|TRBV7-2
CASSPPNNQPQHF
TGTGCCAGCAGCCCCCCTAACAATCAGCCCCAGCATTTT
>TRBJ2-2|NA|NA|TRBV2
CASSGVNTGELFF
TGTGCCAGCAGTGGTGTGAACACCGGGGAGCTGTTTTTT
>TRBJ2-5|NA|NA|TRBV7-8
CASSLAASQETQYF
TGTGCCAGCAGCTTAGCCGCCAGCCAAGAGACCCAGTACTTC